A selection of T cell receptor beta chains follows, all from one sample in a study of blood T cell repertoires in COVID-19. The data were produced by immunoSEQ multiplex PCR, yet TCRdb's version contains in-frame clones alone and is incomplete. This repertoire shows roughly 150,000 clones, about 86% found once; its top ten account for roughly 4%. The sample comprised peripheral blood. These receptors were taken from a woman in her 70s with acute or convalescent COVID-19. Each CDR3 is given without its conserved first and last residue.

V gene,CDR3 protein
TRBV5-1,ASNYGTGFMNTEAF
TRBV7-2,ASSLVPGYEQY
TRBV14,ASSRELVETQY
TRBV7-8,ASSPTGPLNNSPLH
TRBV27,ASSSQTGHNSPLH
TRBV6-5,ASSTGVTDTQY
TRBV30,AWRGRVASGGALRETQY
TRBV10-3,AIGELGELF
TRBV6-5,ASRQGSNQPQH
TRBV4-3,ASSQGVQGNQPQH
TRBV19,ASSTYDTGELF
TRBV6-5,ASSPQGHHTQY
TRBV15,ATSRDKGVNQPQH
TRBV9,ASSVALAGGHNEQF
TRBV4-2,ASSQVTGSSTGELF
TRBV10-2,ASSDMRDTEAF
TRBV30,AWKVRDRGNQPQH
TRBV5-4,ASSRGTGEYEQY
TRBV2,ASSSETGGSF
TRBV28,ASSFIGTGGSLTPYEQY
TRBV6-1,ASSEARSPLH
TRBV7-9,ASSLRGLANTQY
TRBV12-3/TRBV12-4,ASSLYPAEAF
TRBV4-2,ASSQQQGRNSPLH
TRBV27,ASSLSSSGSPEQY
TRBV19,ASSLSGGRTGELF
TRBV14,ASSQRGTGAGNTIY
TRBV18,ASSPPTGTDTQY
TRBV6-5,ASRQGNNQPQH
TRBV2,ASSGRNLNQPQH
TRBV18,ASSSLGRGRSNQPQH
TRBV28,ASSLPGLAYEQY
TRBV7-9,ASSHSRGLSRYEQY
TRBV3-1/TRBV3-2,ASSQGGGNNYGYT
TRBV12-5,ASGLVSATGTSTDTQY
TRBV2,ASSGDGRRGYT
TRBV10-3,AISGPTAVYGYT
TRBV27,ASSPRWTGVPNEKLF
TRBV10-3,AIRKGQVDGYT
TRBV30,AWSRAASGPETQY
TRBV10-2,ASRDRGGDQPQH
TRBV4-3,ASSQGVEGTYSNQPQH